The source of this T cell receptor beta chain is a study of CD8 T cells in Susac syndrome. With regard to this clonotype: Its cognate antigen is unknown.

The authors sequenced TCR beta from blood CD8+ and CD4+ T cells. The CD8+ and CD4+ T cells were isolated magnetically using a negative isolation approach, whereas the TEMRA cells were enriched by FACS. The study's findings and limits: CD8+ clonal expansion in Susac peaked in TEMRA cells and active patients.

CDR1 SGHRS and CDR2 YFSETQ come from the germline V gene. The CDR3 is 14 amino acids. The V end lost 5 bases, the J end lost 5 bases, and 13 bases lay between the germline ends. Random hexamers were used to reverse transcribe the RNA input (roughly 0.5 to 1 ug). The CDR3 of TCR beta was amplified by immunoSEQ multiplex PCR across 54 Vbeta and 13 Jbeta. From the immunoSEQ multiplex PCR reads, TCRdb called clonotypes with MiXCR, one entry per CDR3 protein. Of 75,000 to 100,000 distinct CDR3 sequences listed, 85% to 95% are singletons. This chain joins TRBV5-1 and TRBJ1-4, with D perhaps TRBD1 (6 bases). The sequence came from a human donor with Susac syndrome. The sequencing sample was made of CD8+ T cells from PBMCs. Here the CDR3 reads CASSPGEGNEKLFF. The CDR3 DNA reads TGCGCCAGCAGTCCAGGGGAGGGGAATGAAAAACTGTTTTTT. Using reference TRBV5-1 and TRBJ1-4 for the parts outside the CDR3, the full variable domain is KAGVTQTPRYLIKTRGQQVTLSCSPISGHRSVSWYQQTPGQGLQFLFEYFSETQRNKGNFPGRFSGRQFSNSRSEMNVSTLELGDSALYLCASSPGEGNEKLFFGSGTQLSVL.